This T cell receptor (beta chain) appears in the sequencing data of a study of T cells after yellow fever vaccination. The germline V gene has CDR1 SGHTA and CDR2 FQGNSA. Trimming took 1 base from V and 7 from J, leaving 19 bases between them. The CDR3 extends over 16 amino acids. This clonotype was counted only a few times. The study made its TCR cDNA through 5'RACE template switching. That step introduced a universal primer site along with UMIs. Using its own MiXCR run on the 5' RACE reads, TCRdb lists one record per CDR3 protein. The top ten clones hold 3% to 4% of a sample with about 340,000 distinct CDR3 sequences, around 12% of them seen once.

This TCR derives from a man aged 18 to 30 who received the YFV17D yellow fever vaccine. The sample in question was CD4+ T cells sorted from PBMCs, obtained 15 days after the yellow fever booster vaccination. This chain joins TRBV7-2 and TRBJ1-2; D may be TRBD1 (6 bases). CDR3 DNA: TGTGCCAGCAGCTTAGGGGCCCAGGGGTCGATCGGTGGCTACACCTTC. This translates into CASSLGAQGSIGGYTF.